The present TCR beta chain was sequenced within a study of preoperative IRX-2 immunotherapy in early breast cancer. This clone has just a few counts. This CDR3 is 15 amino acids long. CDR1 and CDR2 (germline): SSHAT, FNYEAQ (reference sequence). Trimming pared 3 bases from V and 0 bases from J, leaving 9 bases between. The treatment was: preoperative locoregional IRX-2 cytokine immunotherapy. Preoperative locoregional IRX-2 cytokine immunotherapy was tested in the phase Ib source study. Produced via immunoSEQ multiplex PCR; TCRdb's table is partial and in-frame only. The profile shows tens of thousands of clones, 89% of them singletons.

The genes are TRBV7-7 and TRBJ1-3, with D tentatively TRBD1 (6 bases). Sequencing used tumor tissue, obtained after IRX-2 immunotherapy. The receptor was derived from a human donor with breast cancer. The CDR3 sequence is CASSLETGSGNTIYF. The DNA for the CDR3 is TGTGCCAGCAGCTTGGAGACAGGCTCTGGAAACACCATATATTTT.